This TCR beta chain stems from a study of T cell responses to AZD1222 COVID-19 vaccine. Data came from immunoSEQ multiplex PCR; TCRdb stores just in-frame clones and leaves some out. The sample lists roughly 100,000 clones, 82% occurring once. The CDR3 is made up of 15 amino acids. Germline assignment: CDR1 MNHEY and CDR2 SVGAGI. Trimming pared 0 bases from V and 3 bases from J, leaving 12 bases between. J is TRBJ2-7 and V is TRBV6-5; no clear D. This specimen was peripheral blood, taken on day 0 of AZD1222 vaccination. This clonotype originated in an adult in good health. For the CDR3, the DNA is TGTGCCAGCAGTTACTCGACTTCTGCCCGCTACGAGCAGTACTTC. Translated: CASSYSTSARYEQYF.